The entry that follows covers one T cell receptor beta chain sequence. The record originates from a study of cytomegalovirus exposure and HLA in healthy donors. About the research overall: HLA-typed donors were the source of about 81 million unique TCRs held in an early data release.

13 Jbeta primers and 60 Vbeta primers were used for the PCR. The protocol was immunoSEQ multiplex PCR, while the TCRdb copy is restricted to in-frame clones and leaves out a portion. The sample carries about 230,000 clones, 80% to 90% recorded once. The CDR3 totals 14 residues. In germline, CDR1 is WNHNN, CDR2 SYGVQD (reference sequence). Unmatched junction bases numbered 6, after V lost 8 bases and J lost 4 bases. The chain is built from TRBV10-1 and TRBJ2-1; TRBD1 aligns across 9 bases. Sequencing was performed on PBMCs. The receptor was isolated from a woman aged 18-30 years in good health and CMV-seronegative. As DNA, the CDR3 is TGCGCCAGCCCAAGACAGGGGGGGTACAATGAGCAGTTCTTC. It translates to CASPRQGGYNEQFF.